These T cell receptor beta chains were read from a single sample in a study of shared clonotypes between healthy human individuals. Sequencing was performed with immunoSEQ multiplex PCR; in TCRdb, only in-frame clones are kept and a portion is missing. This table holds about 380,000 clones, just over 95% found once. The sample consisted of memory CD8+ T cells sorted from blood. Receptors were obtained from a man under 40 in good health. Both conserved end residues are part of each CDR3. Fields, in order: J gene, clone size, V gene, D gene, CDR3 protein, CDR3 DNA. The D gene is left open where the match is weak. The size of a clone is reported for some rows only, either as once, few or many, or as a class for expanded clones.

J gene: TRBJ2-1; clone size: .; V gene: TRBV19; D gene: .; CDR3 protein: CASQSSYNEQFF; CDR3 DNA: TGTGCCAGCCAGAGCTCCTACAATGAGCAGTTCTTC
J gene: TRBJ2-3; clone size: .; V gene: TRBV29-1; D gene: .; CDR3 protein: CSVDRDGTDTQYF; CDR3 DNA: TGCAGCGTTGACCGGGACGGCACAGATACGCAGTATTTT
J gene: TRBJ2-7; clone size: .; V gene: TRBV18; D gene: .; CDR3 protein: CASSRFKVVTPYEQYF; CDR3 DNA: TGTGCCAGCTCGCGTTTCAAGGTAGTCACCCCCTACGAGCAGTACTTC
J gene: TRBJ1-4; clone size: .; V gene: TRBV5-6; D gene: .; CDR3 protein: CASSLNWGEKLFF; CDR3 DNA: TGTGCCAGCAGCTTGAACTGGGGGGAAAAACTGTTTTTT
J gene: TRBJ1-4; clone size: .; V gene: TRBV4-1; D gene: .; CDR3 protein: CASRYKGDILRGSANEKLFF; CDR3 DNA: TGCGCCAGCCGATATAAAGGTGACATTCTCCGGGGGTCGGCTAATGAAAAACTGTTTTTT
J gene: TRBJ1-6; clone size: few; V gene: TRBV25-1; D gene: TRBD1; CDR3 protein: CASRGQGNSPLHF; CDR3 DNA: TGTGCCAGCCGGGGACAGGGTAATTCACCCCTCCACTTT
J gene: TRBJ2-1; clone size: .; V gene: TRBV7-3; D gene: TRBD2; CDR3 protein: CASSEYAGTSGRASYNEQFF; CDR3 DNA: TGTGCCAGCAGCGAATACGCCGGGACTAGCGGGAGGGCTTCCTACAATGAGCAGTTCTTC
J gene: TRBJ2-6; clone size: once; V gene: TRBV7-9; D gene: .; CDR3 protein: CASSFSLSSGANVLTF; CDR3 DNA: TGTGCCAGCAGCTTCAGCCTTTCCTCTGGGGCCAACGTCCTGACTTTC
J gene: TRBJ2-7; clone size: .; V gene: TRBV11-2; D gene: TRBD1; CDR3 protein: CASLGTGPGEQYF; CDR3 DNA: TGTGCCAGCCTCGGGACAGGGCCAGGGGAGCAGTACTTC
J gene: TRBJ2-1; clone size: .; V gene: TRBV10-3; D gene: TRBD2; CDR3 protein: CAISGTSGSSYNEQFF; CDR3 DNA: TGTGCCATCAGCGGGACTAGCGGGAGCTCCTACAATGAGCAGTTCTTC
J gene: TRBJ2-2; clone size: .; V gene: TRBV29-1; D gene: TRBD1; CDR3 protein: CSATGAGELFF; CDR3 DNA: TGCAGCGCAACAGGGGCCGGGGAGCTGTTTTTT
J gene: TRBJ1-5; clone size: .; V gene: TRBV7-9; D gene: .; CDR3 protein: CASSFGPGLDQPQHF; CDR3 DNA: TGTGCCAGCAGCTTCGGTCCCGGCCTGGATCAGCCCCAGCATTTT
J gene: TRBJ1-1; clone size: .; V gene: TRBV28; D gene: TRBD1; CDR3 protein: CAITGVEDTEAFF; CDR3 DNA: TGTGCCATCACAGGGGTTGAGGACACTGAAGCTTTCTTT
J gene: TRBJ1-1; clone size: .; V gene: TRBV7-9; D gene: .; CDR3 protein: CASRRAQKNTEAFF; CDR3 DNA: TGTGCCAGCAGACGGGCCCAGAAGAACACTGAAGCTTTCTTT
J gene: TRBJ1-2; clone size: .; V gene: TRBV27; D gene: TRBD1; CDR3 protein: CASSLGTGGYGYTF; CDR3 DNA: TGTGCCAGCAGTTTGGGGACAGGGGGCTATGGCTACACCTTC
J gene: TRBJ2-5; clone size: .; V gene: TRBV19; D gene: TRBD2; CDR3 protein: CASSIPGGPWETQYF; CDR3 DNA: TGTGCCAGTAGTATACCGGGAGGGCCGTGGGAGACCCAGTACTTC
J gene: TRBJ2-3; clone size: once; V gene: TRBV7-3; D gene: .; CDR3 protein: CASSLAGEATDTQYF; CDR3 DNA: TGTGCCAGCAGCTTAGCCGGGGAGGCCACAGATACGCAGTATTTT
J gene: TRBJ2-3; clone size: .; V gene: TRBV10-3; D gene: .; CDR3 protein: CAITWRAGDTQYF; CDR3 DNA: TGTGCCATCACCTGGAGGGCGGGAGATACGCAGTATTTT
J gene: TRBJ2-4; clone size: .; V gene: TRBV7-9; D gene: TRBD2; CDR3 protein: CASSFPGGANIQYF; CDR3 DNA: TGTGCCAGCAGCTTCCCGGGGGGGGCGAACATTCAGTACTTC
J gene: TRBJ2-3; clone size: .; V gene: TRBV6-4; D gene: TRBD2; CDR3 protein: CASSDWTSGRNTQYF; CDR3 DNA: TGTGCCAGCAGCGATTGGACTAGCGGGAGAAATACGCAGTATTTT
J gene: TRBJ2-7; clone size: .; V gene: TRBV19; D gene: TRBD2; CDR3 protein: CASSTLTSTYEQYF; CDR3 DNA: TGTGCCAGTAGTACTCTGACTAGCACTTACGAGCAGTACTTC
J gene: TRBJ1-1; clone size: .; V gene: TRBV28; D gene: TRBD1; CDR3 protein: CASSPEPGQGKAAFF; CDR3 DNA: TGTGCCAGCAGTCCTGAACCGGGACAGGGTAAGGCGGCTTTCTTT
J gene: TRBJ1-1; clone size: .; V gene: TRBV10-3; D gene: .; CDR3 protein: CATLRGGNTEAFF; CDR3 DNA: TGTGCCACCTTAAGGGGCGGGAACACTGAAGCTTTCTTT
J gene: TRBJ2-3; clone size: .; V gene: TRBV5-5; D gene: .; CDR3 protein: CASSLAGGYYTDTQYF; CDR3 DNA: TGTGCCAGCAGCTTGGCAGGCGGGTACTACACAGATACGCAGTATTTT
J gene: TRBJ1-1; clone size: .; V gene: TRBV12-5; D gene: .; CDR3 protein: CASGLVQGTEAFF; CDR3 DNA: TGTGCTAGTGGTTTGGTACAGGGCACTGAAGCTTTCTTT
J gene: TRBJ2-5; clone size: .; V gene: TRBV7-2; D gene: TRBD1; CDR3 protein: CASSLAGGTGVGETQYF; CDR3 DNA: TGTGCCAGCAGCTTAGCTGGGGGGACAGGGGTAGGAGAGACCCAGTACTTC
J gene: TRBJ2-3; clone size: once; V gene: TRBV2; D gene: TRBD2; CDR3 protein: CASRQIAGGVTDTQYF; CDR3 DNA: TGTGCCAGCAGGCAGATAGCGGGAGGGGTTACAGATACGCAGTATTTT
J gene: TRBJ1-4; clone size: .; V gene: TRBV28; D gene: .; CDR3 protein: CASSFLHPSSEKLFF; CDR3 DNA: TGTGCCAGCAGTTTTCTCCACCCGTCTTCCGAAAAACTGTTTTTT
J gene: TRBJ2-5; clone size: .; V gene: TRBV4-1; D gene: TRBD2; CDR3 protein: CASSPGTSGRALVETQYF; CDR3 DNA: TGCGCCAGCAGCCCGGGGACTAGCGGGAGGGCCCTCGTGGAGACCCAGTACTTC
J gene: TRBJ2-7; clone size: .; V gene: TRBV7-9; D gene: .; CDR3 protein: CASSLVENYEQYF; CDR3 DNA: TGTGCCAGCAGCTTAGTTGAGAACTACGAGCAGTACTTC
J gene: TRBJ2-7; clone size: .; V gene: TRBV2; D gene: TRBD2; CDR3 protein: CASSETGAGGLAGNYEQYF; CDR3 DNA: TGTGCCAGCAGTGAGACGGGGGCCGGGGGACTAGCGGGGAATTACGAGCAGTACTTC
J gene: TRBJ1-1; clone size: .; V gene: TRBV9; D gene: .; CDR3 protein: CASSYSSATENTEAFF; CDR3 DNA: TGTGCCAGCAGCTATTCCTCGGCGACAGAGAACACTGAAGCTTTCTTT
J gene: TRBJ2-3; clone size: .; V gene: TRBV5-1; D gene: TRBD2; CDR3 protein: CASSIPGTSGTWASTDTQYF; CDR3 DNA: TGCGCCAGCAGCATTCCGGGGACTAGCGGGACGTGGGCTAGCACAGATACGCAGTATTTT
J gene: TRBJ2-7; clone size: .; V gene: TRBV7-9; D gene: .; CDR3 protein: CATEGGTHEQYF; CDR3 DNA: TGTGCCACCGAGGGGGGGACCCACGAGCAGTACTTC
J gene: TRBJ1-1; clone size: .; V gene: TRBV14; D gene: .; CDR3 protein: CASSQEVRSRAFF; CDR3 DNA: TGTGCCAGCAGCCAAGAAGTACGGTCTAGGGCTTTCTTT
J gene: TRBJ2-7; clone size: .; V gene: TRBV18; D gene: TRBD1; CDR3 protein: CASSPLTGQQYF; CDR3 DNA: TGTGCCAGCTCACCACTGACAGGGCAGCAGTACTTC
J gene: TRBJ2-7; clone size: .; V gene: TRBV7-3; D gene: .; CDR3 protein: CASSLTGVGYEQYF; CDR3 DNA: TGTGCCAGCAGCTTAACAGGGGTGGGCTACGAGCAGTACTTC
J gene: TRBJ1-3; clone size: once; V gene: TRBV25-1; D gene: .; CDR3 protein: CASSGTGFHHTIYF; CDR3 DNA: TGTGCCAGCAGTGGAACAGGGTTTCACCACACCATATATTTT
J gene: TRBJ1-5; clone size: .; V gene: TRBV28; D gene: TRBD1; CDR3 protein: CVAGDSRYSNQPQHF; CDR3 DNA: TGTGTCGCCGGGGACAGCCGATATAGCAATCAGCCCCAGCATTTT
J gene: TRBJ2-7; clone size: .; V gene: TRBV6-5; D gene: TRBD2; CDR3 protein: CASRYGRALTSYEQYF; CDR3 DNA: TGTGCCAGCAGATACGGGAGGGCCCTAACCTCCTACGAGCAGTACTTC